The 20 T cell receptor beta chains reported below all come from one sample, sequenced in a study of OX40 agonist ivuxolimab in advanced cancers. Libraries were prepared by immunoSEQ multiplex PCR; TCRdb keeps only in-frame clonotypes and omits some of them. Of fewer than 40,000 clones in the sample, roughly 87% are singletons; the top ten hold about 20%. This specimen was CD4+ or CD8+ T cells sorted from blood, taken in a trial of the OX40 agonist ivuxolimab. Receptors were obtained from an adult with an advanced solid tumor such as melanoma, head and neck, liver or kidney cancer.

The genes are TRBV4-1 and TRBJ1-5; a possible D gene is TRBD1 (5 bases). The CDR3 totals 15 residues. V was cut by 2 bases and J by 8 bases, with 16 bases left in between. Germline V gene sequence: CDR1 MGHRA, CDR2 YSYEKL. In DNA form, the CDR3 reads TGCGCCAGCAGCCAACAAGGGGTGCGATCGAAGCCCCAGCATTTT. Translating it yields CASSQQGVRSKPQHF.

This chain uses TRBV4-1 with TRBJ1-1; TRBD1 is a possible D gene (5 bases). V was shortened by 2 bases and J by 3 bases, with 10 bases between the two germline ends. CDR1 is MGHRA, CDR2 YSYEKL, per germline. The CDR3 length is 14 residues. In DNA form, the CDR3 reads TGCGCCAGCAGCCAACGAAGGGGATACACTGAAGCTTTCTTT. Translating gives CASSQRRGYTEAFF.

The chain has TRBV25-1 and TRBJ1-1; D call uncertain. The CDR3 consists of 15 residues. V lost 3 bases to trimming and J lost 0 bases, with 11 bases between them. The germline V gene has CDR1 MGHDK and CDR2 SYGVNS. Here the CDR3 reads CASSDPGRMNTEAFF. Written as DNA, the CDR3 is TGTGCCAGCAGTGATCCCGGACGGATGAACACTGAAGCTTTCTTT.

The rearrangement links TRBV4-1 to TRBJ2-3, with a weak D call TRBD2 (5 bases). The CDR3 contains 15 residues. Trimming took 1 base from V and 0 from J, leaving 8 bases between them. CDR1 is MGHRA, CDR2 YSYEKL, per germline. In DNA, the CDR3 is TGCGCCAGCAGCCAAGTGCGAGGGAGCACAGATACGCAGTATTTT. Translated: CASSQVRGSTDTQYF.

This rearrangement joins TRBV16 to TRBJ1-1, with D possibly TRBD1 on 5 matching bases. There are 13 residues in the CDR3. The V end lost 1 base, the J end lost 7 bases, and 10 bases lay between the germline ends. The germline CDR1 and CDR2 sequences are KGHSY and FQNENV. CDR3: CASSQLGQIEAFF. The CDR3 bases are TGTGCCAGCAGCCAATTGGGGCAAATTGAAGCTTTCTTT.

This clone turned up a few times. This chain joins TRBV9 and TRBJ2-2; D unresolved. With 0 bases removed from V and 4 bases from J, the gap between germline ends came to 7 bases. CDR3 size: 14 residues. Germline V gene lookup returns CDR1 SGDLS and CDR2 YYNGEE. CDR3 region: CASSVGLGTGELFF. The CDR3 DNA reads TGTGCCAGCAGCGTAGGACTCGGCACCGGGGAGCTGTTTTTT.

The chain recombines TRBV6-6 with TRBJ1-2, with D possibly being TRBD1 (6 bases). V lost 6 bases to trimming and J lost 2 bases, with 13 bases between them. The CDR3 is 14 residues long. CDR1 and CDR2 (germline): MNHNY, SVGAGI (reference sequence). CDR3 nucleotide sequence: TGTGCCAGCAGCTCAGGGGTCTCCAACTATGGCTACACCTTC. Its translation is CASSSGVSNYGYTF.

The chain uses TRBV4-1 and TRBJ2-5; perhaps TRBD1 as D (6 bases). The V gene lost 0 bases and the J gene lost 4 bases, with 15 bases spanning the gap. The CDR3 has 16 residues. From germline, CDR1 is MGHRA and CDR2 YSYEKL. CDR3 DNA: TGCGCCAGCAGCCAAGAAGGGACACGGATTGGAGAGACCCAGTACTTC. It is translated as CASSQEGTRIGETQYF.

The V call is TRBV10-2, the J call TRBJ1-6; D remains unclear. V gave up 4 bases and J gave up 8 bases, with 9 bases separating them. The length of the CDR3 is 13 residues. Germline CDR1 and CDR2: WSHSY and SAAADI. This CDR3 is CASSGFGDSPLHF. As DNA, the CDR3 is TGCGCCAGCAGTGGTTTCGGGGATTCACCCCTCCACTTT.

The rearrangement links TRBV7-9 to TRBJ2-5; 10 nucleotides agree with TRBD2. The CDR3 sequence is 17 residues long. The trim removed 7 bases at V and 4 bases at J, leaving 15 bases unmatched. Germline loops: CDR1 SEHNR, CDR2 FQNEAQ (reference sequence). CDR3 in DNA: TGTGCCAGCAACGGTCTCAATCTAGCGGGGGAGGGAGAGACCCAGTACTTC. Its translation: CASNGLNLAGEGETQYF.

CDR3 bases: TGTGCCAGCAGTGACGATACGGCCCTCTACGAGCAGTACTTC. Amino acids: CASSDDTALYEQYF. This sequence joins TRBV27 and TRBJ2-7, with unresolved D. The length of the CDR3 is 14 residues. The germline V and J ends were trimmed by 5 bases and 3 bases, with 14 bases remaining between them. CDR1 is MNHEY, CDR2 SMNVEV, per germline (reference sequence).

The chain recombines TRBV30 with TRBJ2-7, with D unclear. Germline V gene sequence: CDR1 GTSNPN, CDR2 SVGIG (reference sequence). The CDR3 loop spans 13 amino acids. Trimming shortened V by 0 bases and J by 5 bases, and 11 bases separated the two germline ends. The CDR3 reads CAWSVGMINEQYF. The CDR3 DNA follows: TGTGCCTGGAGTGTAGGGATGATCAACGAGCAGTACTTC.

This clone has only one observation. This chain links TRBV7-9 with TRBJ2-7; D ambiguous. Trimming left V 6 bases short and J 5 bases short, with 11 bases between. The CDR3 loop spans 12 amino acids. Germline CDR1 reads SEHNR; CDR2 reads FQNEAQ (reference sequence). The CDR3 region is CASSLPGHEQYF. As DNA, the CDR3 is TGTGCCAGCAGTTTGCCGGGCCACGAGCAGTACTTC.

This clone was observed a single time. This chain links TRBV4-3 with TRBJ1-4; 8 bases line up with TRBD1. The J segment lost 3 bases and the V segment lost 1 base, leaving 16 bases of the junction unmatched. Germline assignment: CDR1 LGHNA and CDR2 YSLEER. The CDR3 contains 20 residues. The CDR3 loop is CASSQVRRQGSDLSNEKLFF. The CDR3 coding sequence is TGCGCCAGCAGCCAAGTCCGGCGACAGGGGTCGGATTTGTCTAATGAAAAACTGTTTTTT.

This chain uses TRBV27 with TRBJ1-6; a possible D gene is TRBD1 (6 bases). Germline CDR1 MNHEY, CDR2 SMNVEV (reference sequence). V gave up 4 bases and J gave up 7 bases, with 14 bases separating them. The CDR3 sequence is 15 residues long. CDR3 loop: CASSWGQGQNSPLHF. The CDR3 DNA is TGTGCCAGCAGTTGGGGACAAGGGCAGAATTCACCCCTCCACTTT.

The chain combines TRBV6-4 with TRBJ1-1, with D perhaps matching TRBD1 (5 bases). Trimming took off 0 bases at V and 5 bases at J, with 13 bases between the two ends. The length of the CDR3 is 15 residues. Germline values: CDR1 MRHNA, CDR2 SNTAGT. The CDR3 sequence: CASSDSRDQMTEAFF. CDR3 in DNA: TGTGCCAGCAGTGACTCACGGGACCAGATGACTGAAGCTTTCTTT.

The chain joins TRBV2 to TRBJ2-7; tentatively, D is TRBD1 (5 bases). V dropped 6 bases and J dropped 0 bases, with 9 bases sitting between them. The CDR3 covers 13 residues. From germline, CDR1 is SNHLY and CDR2 FYNNEI. The CDR3 reads CASSSQGSYEQYF. The CDR3, as DNA: TGTGCCAGCAGCTCCCAGGGCTCCTACGAGCAGTACTTC.

The chain is built from TRBV10-1 and TRBJ1-5; no reliable D call. V was pared by 3 bases and J by 9 bases, with 12 bases between. Per the germline V gene, CDR1 is WNHNN and CDR2 is SYGVQD (reference sequence). The CDR3 is 13 residues long. The chain's CDR3 is CASSEYDSGPQHF. CDR3 bases: TGCGCCAGCAGTGAATACGACTCAGGGCCCCAGCATTTT.

This chain uses TRBV30 with TRBJ2-7, with D tentatively TRBD1 (5 bases). Trimming took 4 bases from V and 2 from J, leaving 15 bases between them. The CDR3 covers 14 residues. The germline CDR1 and CDR2 sequences are GTSNPN and SVGIG (reference sequence). CDR3 sequence reads: CAWNGAPAAYEQYF. For the CDR3, the DNA is TGTGCCTGGAATGGGGCCCCGGCGGCCTACGAGCAGTACTTC.

The rearrangement joins TRBV2 to TRBJ2-5, with TRBD2 matching 9 bases. The V gene's germline CDR1 is SNHLY and CDR2 FYNNEI. V trimming: 11 bases; J trimming: 4 bases; junction bases outside the gene matches: 14. The CDR3 totals 15 residues. CDR3 sequence: CARRSTSGALETQYF. The CDR3 bases are TGTGCCCGCCGATCGACTAGCGGTGCCCTAGAGACCCAGTACTTC.